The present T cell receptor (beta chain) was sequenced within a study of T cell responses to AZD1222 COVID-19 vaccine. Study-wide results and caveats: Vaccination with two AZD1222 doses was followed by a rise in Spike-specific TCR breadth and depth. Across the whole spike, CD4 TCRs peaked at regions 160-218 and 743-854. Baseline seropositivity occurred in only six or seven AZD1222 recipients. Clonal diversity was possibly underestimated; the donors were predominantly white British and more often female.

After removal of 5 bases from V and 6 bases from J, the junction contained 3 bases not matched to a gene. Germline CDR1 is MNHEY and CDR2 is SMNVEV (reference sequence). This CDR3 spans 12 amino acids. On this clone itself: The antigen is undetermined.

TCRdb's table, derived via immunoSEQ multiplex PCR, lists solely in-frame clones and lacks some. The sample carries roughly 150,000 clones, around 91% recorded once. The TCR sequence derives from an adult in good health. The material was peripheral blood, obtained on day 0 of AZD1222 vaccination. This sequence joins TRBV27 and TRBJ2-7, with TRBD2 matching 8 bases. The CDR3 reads CASSPGGLEQYF. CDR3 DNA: TGTGCCAGCAGTCCGGGAGGGCTCGAGCAGTACTTC.